This T cell receptor beta chain was identified in a study of radiotherapy plus CTLA-4 blockade in lung cancer. Study-wide context: Disease control was seen in 30% to 35% of patients, objective responses in around 17%.

About this clone: Its specificity is not known.

Overall study results and limits: According to reports, early shifts in blood T cell clones, alongside interferon-beta, forecast response most accurately. TCR clones of tumor origin grew in blood after radiotherapy plus ipilimumab.

The study treated chemo-refractory metastatic non-small-cell lung cancer patients with focal radiation plus ipilimumab CTLA-4 blockade. Libraries were prepared by immunoSEQ multiplex PCR; TCRdb keeps only in-frame clonotypes and omits some of them. The sample lists more than 95,000 clones, more than 65% occurring once. Sequenced material: peripheral blood, taken from a patient treated with radiotherapy plus ipilimumab. The sequence was collected from a human donor with non-small cell lung cancer who had a partial response to radiotherapy plus ipilimumab.

The CDR3 here is CASGLKISEQYF. CDR3 sequence (DNA): TGTGCCAGCGGACTAAAAATTAGCGAGCAGTACTTC. V gene TRBV5-6 combines with J gene TRBJ2-7, with a tentative D call TRBD2 (6 bases). CDR1 SGHDT and CDR2 YYEEEE come from the germline V gene. V was trimmed by 7 bases and J by 6 bases, leaving 14 bases between them. This CDR3 contains 12 residues.